These 2 T cell receptor beta chains were sequenced from one sample in a study of blood T cell repertoires in COVID-19. The assay was immunoSEQ multiplex PCR, and TCRdb's table has in-frame clones only and misses some. The table shows about 220,000 clones, with roughly 80% occurring only once. Input material: peripheral blood. All receptors derive from a woman in her 70s with acute or convalescent COVID-19.

The count of this clone is one. The chain links TRBV6-6 to TRBJ2-2, with D perhaps TRBD2 (5 bases). This CDR3 contains 14 residues. The ends were cut back, 7 bases at V and 4 bases at J, with 13 bases in the middle. In germline, CDR1 is MNHNY, CDR2 SVGAGI (reference sequence). The CDR3 loop is CASIRPEGTGELFF. The CDR3 nucleotides read TGTGCCAGCATCAGACCCGAGGGCACCGGGGAGCTGTTTTTT.

The chain is built from TRBV19 and TRBJ2-5; 8 nucleotides agree with TRBD1. The V and J ends lost 4 bases and 4 bases, in that order; junction bases with no gene match: 5. Looked up from germline, CDR1 is LNHDA and CDR2 is SQIVND (reference sequence). This CDR3 spans 14 amino acids. CDR3 coding DNA: TGTGCCAGTAGTAAGGGACAGGCTGGAGAGACCCAGTACTTC. Amino acid sequence: CASSKGQAGETQYF.